This passage covers 24 T cell receptor beta chains from one sample sequenced in a study of T cell responses to AZD1222 COVID-19 vaccine. Sequenced by immunoSEQ multiplex PCR; TCRdb stores in-frame clones only, minus some. The table lists 100,000 to 150,000 clones, 70% to 90% of them singletons. This sample comprised peripheral blood, obtained on day 0 of AZD1222 vaccination. All receptors derive from an adult in good health.

The chain carries TRBV25-1 and TRBJ2-5; tentatively, D is TRBD1 (6 bases). CDR1 and CDR2 (germline): MGHDK, SYGVNS. This CDR3 spans 13 amino acids. Trimming took 4 bases from V and 4 from J, leaving 10 bases between them. The CDR3 spells CASSVGAIETQYF. As DNA, the CDR3 is TGTGCCAGCAGTGTGGGGGCGATAGAGACCCAGTACTTC.

In this sample, this clone turned up once. The V call is TRBV7-8, the J call TRBJ2-5, with 7 bases lining up with TRBD1. CDR1 and CDR2 from the germline V gene are SGHVS and FQNEAQ. The ends lost 2 bases at V and 1 base at J; junction bases unmatched: 1. This CDR3 has 14 residues. This CDR3 is CASSLWDSQETQYF. The CDR3 region has the DNA TGTGCCAGCAGCTTATGGGACAGCCAAGAGACCCAGTACTTC.

This clone appeared once. The chain couples TRBV7-9 to TRBJ2-5; D may be TRBD1 or TRBD2 (5 bases each). CDR3 length: 16 amino acids. Trimming left V 2 bases short and J 2 bases short, with 15 bases between. Germline V gene sequence: CDR1 SEHNR, CDR2 FQNEAQ (reference sequence). The CDR3 region has the DNA TGTGCCAGCAGCTTATATTCGGGGACGTTACAAGAGACCCAGTACTTC. It yields the protein CASSLYSGTLQETQYF.

This clone has a single count. The chain uses TRBV7-6 and TRBJ1-4, with a weak D call TRBD1 (6 bases). The CDR3 runs 15 residues. V dropped 5 bases and J dropped 5 bases, with 15 bases sitting between them. From germline, CDR1 is SGHVS and CDR2 FNYEAQ. The CDR3 is CASSRGAGGNEKLFF. The CDR3 bases are TGTGCCAGCAGCAGGGGGGCCGGAGGGAATGAAAAACTGTTTTTT.

The chain links TRBV9 to TRBJ1-4; TRBD1 matches 7 bases. Germline V CDR1 and CDR2: SGDLS, YYNGEE. V lost 0 bases, J lost 6 bases, and 20 bases stayed unmatched. The CDR3 is 20 amino acids. The CDR3 DNA sequence: TGTGCCAGCAGCGTAGATGGTAGCGTCGGACAGGAGTATCTTTATGAAAAACTGTTTTTT. It translates to CASSVDGSVGQEYLYEKLFF.

The chain combines TRBV6-4 with TRBJ2-1; no clear D gene. This CDR3 comprises 13 residues. V was pared by 0 bases and J by 9 bases, with 9 bases between. Germline CDR1 reads MRHNA; CDR2 reads SNTAGT. In nucleotides, the CDR3 is TGTGCCAGCAGTGACTCCGACAATTTTGAGCAGTTCTTC. Its protein is CASSDSDNFEQFF.

The chain's CDR3 is CASSEGSGYTEAFF. Written as DNA, the CDR3 is TGTGCCAGCAGCGAAGGGTCCGGATACACTGAAGCTTTCTTT. The chain links TRBV9 to TRBJ1-1, with D hard to call. This CDR3 contains 14 residues. Looked up from germline, CDR1 is SGDLS and CDR2 is YYNGEE. V shed 3 bases and J shed 3 bases, with 12 bases lying between them.

The rearrangement uses TRBV10-3 and TRBJ2-1; D tentatively fits TRBD1 or TRBD2 (5 bases each). The CDR3 loop spans 16 amino acids. With 6 bases removed from V and 2 bases from J, the gap between germline ends came to 17 bases. The V gene's germline CDR1 is ENHRY and CDR2 SYGVKD. In nucleotides, the CDR3 is TGTGCCATCAGGGGGGACCGGCAAGGGCCCTACAATGAGCAGTTCTTC. Residues: CAIRGDRQGPYNEQFF.

V and J are TRBV3-1 (or the pseudogene TRBV3-2) and TRBJ2-7; 9 positions agree with TRBD1. V lost 2 bases to trimming and J lost 3 bases; unmatched junction nucleotides: 11. This CDR3 spans 17 amino acids. Germline assignment: CDR1 LGHDT and CDR2 YNNKEL (reference sequence). This CDR3 reads CASSQITTGTGLYEQYF. DNA of the CDR3: TGTGCCAGCAGCCAAATTACCACCGGGACAGGGCTCTACGAGCAGTACTTC.

The chain employs TRBV4-1 and TRBJ2-7; TRBD2 matches at 14 bases. CDR3 length equals 16 residues. V was pared by 4 bases and J by 7 bases, with 9 bases of the junction left unmatched. Germline CDR1 reads MGHRA; CDR2 reads YSYEKL. The CDR3 DNA follows: TGCGCCAGCAGCCGCATCCGGACTAGCGGGAGGATAGAGCAGTACTTC. This gives the protein CASSRIRTSGRIEQYF.

V gene TRBV19 combines with J gene TRBJ1-2; D ambiguous. Trimming removed 1 base at V and 6 bases at J, with 9 bases between. This CDR3 has 13 residues. Germline V CDR1 and CDR2: LNHDA, SQIVND (reference sequence). CDR3 sequence reads: CASSIAGLNGYTF. The CDR3 DNA is TGTGCCAGTAGTATAGCTGGACTGAATGGCTACACCTTC. The variable domain in full, completed from reference TRBV19 and TRBJ1-2, reads DGGITQSPKYLFRKEGQNVTLSCEQNLNHDAMYWYRQDPGQGLRLIYYSQIVNDFQKGDIAEGYSVSREKKESFPLTVTSAQKNPTAFYLCASSIAGLNGYTFGSGTRLTVV.

The chain couples TRBV14 to TRBJ2-1, with 10 positions matching TRBD2. Trimming removed 4 bases from V and 4 bases from J; junction bases left unmatched: 16. CDR1 and CDR2 from the germline V gene are SGHDN and FVKESK. This CDR3 has 19 residues. For the CDR3, the DNA is TGTGCCAGCAGCCGTTTTGGGTGGGGGACTAGCGAGTATTACAATGAGCAGTTCTTC. This translates into CASSRFGWGTSEYYNEQFF. Together with reference TRBV14 and TRBJ2-1, the CDR3 gives the full variable domain: EAGVTQFPSHSVIEKGQTVTLRCDPISGHDNLYWYRRVMGKEIKFLLHFVKESKQDESGMPNNRFLAERTGGTYSTLKVQPAELEDSGVYFCASSRFGWGTSEYYNEQFFGPGTRLTVL.

The chain has TRBV6-5 and TRBJ2-2; 8 bases map to TRBD2. Germline V gene lookup returns CDR1 MNHEY and CDR2 SVGAGI. The CDR3 loop spans 13 amino acids. The V and J ends lost 4 bases and 6 bases, in that order; junction bases with no gene match: 1. DNA of the CDR3: TGTGCCAGCAGTTCAGCGGGAGCCGGGGAGCTGTTTTTT. This gives the protein CASSSAGAGELFF.

The DNA for the CDR3 is TGTGCCAGCAGTTCCTCAGGTTTGACGACGAATGAGCAGTTCTTC. Protein: CASSSSGLTTNEQFF. The chain couples TRBV6-5 to TRBJ2-1; D not resolved. This CDR3 is built from 15 residues. V was pared by 4 bases and J by 7 bases, with 17 bases between. Germline CDR1 and CDR2: MNHEY and SVGAGI.

This chain joins TRBV29-1 and TRBJ1-2; 7 bases map to TRBD1. The CDR3 is 13 amino acids. Germline values: CDR1 SQVTM, CDR2 ANQGSEA. The trim removed 5 bases at V and 4 bases at J, leaving 7 bases unmatched. In DNA, the CDR3 is TGCAGCGTTCGACAGGGACAAGGCTATGGCTACACCTTC. Amino acid sequence: CSVRQGQGYGYTF.

The J gene is TRBJ1-2, the V gene TRBV6-1, with D unclear. CDR1 is MNHNS and CDR2 is SASEGT in the germline V gene. The CDR3 covers 12 residues. Trimming removed 0 bases from V and 6 bases from J, with 5 bases in between. The CDR3 loop is CASSEASHGYTF. CDR3 in DNA: TGTGCCAGCAGTGAAGCCAGTCATGGCTACACCTTC.

The chain has TRBV5-5 and TRBJ1-5; 10 nucleotides align to TRBD1. With V trimmed by 3 bases and J by 7 bases, 4 bases remained unmatched. Germline-derived CDR1 and CDR2 are SGHKS and YYEKEE (reference sequence). The CDR3 sequence is 14 residues long. CDR3 bases: TGTGCCAGCAGCTCAGGACAGGGGGGCCAGCCCCAGCATTTT. Amino acid sequence: CASSSGQGGQPQHF.

J is TRBJ1-3 and V is TRBV5-4; maybe TRBD1 (5 bases). Trimming took 2 bases from V and 0 from J, leaving 12 bases between them. There are 16 residues in the CDR3. The germline V gene has CDR1 SGHNT and CDR2 YYREEE (reference sequence). The CDR3 DNA sequence: TGTGCCAGCAGCTTATTGGGGGTTGCCTCTGGAAACACCATATATTTT. It encodes CASSLLGVASGNTIYF. The full variable domain, its missing parts supplied by reference TRBV5-4 and TRBJ1-3, is ETGVTQSPTHLIKTRGQQVTLRCSSQSGHNTVSWYQQALGQGPQFIFQYYREEENGRGNFPPRFSGLQFPNYSSELNVNALELDDSALYLCASSLLGVASGNTIYFGEGSWLTVV.

J is TRBJ1-2 and V is TRBV6-5, with TRBD1 matching 9 bases. CDR1 is MNHEY, CDR2 SVGAGI, per germline. V lost 2 bases to trimming and J lost 8 bases; unmatched junction nucleotides: 9. The CDR3 runs 15 residues. The CDR3 loop is CASSYGDRDLEGYTF. Written as DNA, the CDR3 is TGTGCCAGCAGTTACGGGGACAGGGACCTGGAGGGCTACACCTTC.

The rearrangement joins TRBV19 to TRBJ2-1; unclear D gene. The CDR3 has 16 residues. V was clipped by 5 bases and J by 3 bases, with 17 bases between them. Germline values: CDR1 LNHDA, CDR2 SQIVND (reference sequence). In nucleotides, the CDR3 is TGTGCCAGTAGTCGGTCCAGCCGCTCCCTCTACAATGAGCAGTTCTTC. It is translated as CASSRSSRSLYNEQFF. Using reference TRBV19 and TRBJ2-1 for the parts outside the CDR3, the full variable domain is DGGITQSPKYLFRKEGQNVTLSCEQNLNHDAMYWYRQDPGQGLRLIYYSQIVNDFQKGDIAEGYSVSREKKESFPLTVTSAQKNPTAFYLCASSRSSRSLYNEQFFGPGTRLTVL.

V is TRBV28 and J is TRBJ1-2, with D hard to call. Germline V gives CDR1 MDHEN, CDR2 SYDVKM. V lost 6 bases and J 4 bases, leaving 3 bases between the germline ends. The CDR3 totals 10 residues. This CDR3 reads CASSLYGYTF. CDR3 DNA sequence: TGTGCCAGCAGCCTCTATGGCTACACCTTC.

The chain joins TRBV19 to TRBJ1-3, with no clear D. The CDR3 has 13 amino acids. V was trimmed by 8 bases and J by 3 bases, leaving 11 bases between them. Germline CDR1 reads LNHDA; CDR2 reads SQIVND (reference sequence). The CDR3 coding sequence is TGTGCCAGTCCCGACACGTATGGAAACACCATATATTTT. It encodes CASPDTYGNTIYF.

The chain is built from TRBV5-1 and TRBJ2-3, with D possibly being TRBD1 (6 bases). Germline V gives CDR1 SGHRS, CDR2 YFSETQ. This CDR3 has 15 amino acids. The germline V and J ends were trimmed by 4 bases and 1 base, with 13 bases remaining between them. The CDR3 DNA reads TGCGCCAGCAGCGACCCAGGGGCTGGCACAGATACGCAGTATTTT. Protein product: CASSDPGAGTDTQYF. Based on the CDR3 plus reference TRBV5-1 and TRBJ2-3, the full variable domain is KAGVTQTPRYLIKTRGQQVTLSCSPISGHRSVSWYQQTPGQGLQFLFEYFSETQRNKGNFPGRFSGRQFSNSRSEMNVSTLELGDSALYLCASSDPGAGTDTQYFGPGTRLTVL.

This clone occurred once. This chain joins TRBV19 and TRBJ2-7, with a weak D call TRBD2 (5 bases). This CDR3 region has 12 residues. Trimming cost V 4 bases and J 6 bases, with 10 bases left between them. Germline CDR1 LNHDA, CDR2 SQIVND (reference sequence). CDR3 region: CASSTGLSEQYF. The CDR3 nucleotides are TGTGCCAGTAGTACCGGACTCTCCGAGCAGTACTTC.